Listed below are T cell receptor beta chains from one sample, sequenced in a study of shared clonotypes between healthy human individuals. Here immunoSEQ multiplex PCR was the method, and the copy in TCRdb shows in-frame clones only, minus some. Seen here are about 2.3 million clones, more than 85% observed once, and the top ten hold about 0.39%. Source material: naive CD4+ T cells from PBMCs. The source is a young man in good health. Some clones in this sample may be carry-over from other donors' samples. The CDR3 runs from the conserved cysteine through the conserved F or W. The D gene is left open where the match is weak. Rows give clone size only sometimes, using once, few, many, or a class for an expanded clone.

clone size: once; V gene: TRBV7-2; J gene: TRBJ2-7; D gene: .; CDR3 protein: CASSLGQKAYEQYF; CDR3 DNA: TGTGCCAGCAGCTTGGGCCAGAAGGCCTACGAGCAGTACTTC
clone size: .; V gene: TRBV29-1; J gene: TRBJ1-2; D gene: .; CDR3 protein: CSVEDGPGSGYTF; CDR3 DNA: TGCAGCGTTGAAGATGGTCCAGGGAGTGGCTACACCTTC
clone size: once; V gene: TRBV19; J gene: TRBJ1-1; D gene: TRBD1; CDR3 protein: CASSTPPGQGNTEAFF; CDR3 DNA: TGTGCCAGTAGTACGCCCCCGGGACAGGGAAACACTGAAGCTTTCTTT
clone size: .; V gene: TRBV5-1; J gene: TRBJ1-2; D gene: .; CDR3 protein: CASSLAGNYGYTF; CDR3 DNA: TGCGCCAGCAGCTTAGCAGGAAACTATGGCTACACCTTC
clone size: .; V gene: TRBV4-3; J gene: TRBJ2-1; D gene: .; CDR3 protein: CASSQDRSRLLNEQFF; CDR3 DNA: TGCGCCAGCAGCCAAGATCGTAGTAGGCTTTTGAATGAGCAGTTCTTC
clone size: .; V gene: TRBV6-6; J gene: TRBJ2-2; D gene: TRBD1; CDR3 protein: CASSKGTGNTGELFF; CDR3 DNA: TGTGCCAGCAGCAAAGGGACAGGGAACACCGGGGAGCTGTTTTTT
clone size: .; V gene: TRBV6-5; J gene: TRBJ2-7; D gene: .; CDR3 protein: CASSYASGFTYEQYF; CDR3 DNA: TGTGCCAGCAGTTACGCATCGGGATTCACCTACGAGCAGTACTTC
clone size: .; V gene: TRBV28; J gene: TRBJ2-3; D gene: TRBD2; CDR3 protein: CASRDYQLTRSQYF; CDR3 DNA: TGTGCCAGCCGGGACTACCAACTTACGAGATCGCAGTATTTT
clone size: .; V gene: TRBV5-1; J gene: TRBJ2-1; D gene: TRBD2; CDR3 protein: CASSLVAGATYNEQFF; CDR3 DNA: TGCGCCAGCAGCTTGGTGGCGGGAGCCACCTACAATGAGCAGTTCTTC
clone size: once; V gene: TRBV4-3; J gene: TRBJ1-4; D gene: .; CDR3 protein: CASSQEPPGAGEKLFF; CDR3 DNA: TGCGCCAGCAGCCAAGAACCCCCAGGGGCTGGGGAAAAACTGTTTTTT
clone size: .; V gene: TRBV6-1; J gene: TRBJ2-3; D gene: .; CDR3 protein: CASRAGREPRDTQYF; CDR3 DNA: TGTGCCAGCAGGGCTGGACGGGAGCCTAGGGATACGCAGTATTTT
clone size: once; V gene: TRBV20-1; J gene: TRBJ1-1; D gene: .; CDR3 protein: CSASAPSEAFF; CDR3 DNA: TGCAGTGCTAGCGCCCCATCTGAAGCTTTCTTT
clone size: .; V gene: TRBV10-1; J gene: TRBJ2-1; D gene: .; CDR3 protein: CASSEGPYHEQFF; CDR3 DNA: TGCGCCAGCAGTGAGGGACCCTACCATGAGCAGTTCTTC
clone size: .; V gene: TRBV13; J gene: TRBJ2-3; D gene: .; CDR3 protein: CASSPPTRTFQPDTQYF; CDR3 DNA: TGTGCCAGCAGCCCTCCGACCCGGACATTTCAACCAGATACGCAGTATTTT
clone size: .; V gene: TRBV2; J gene: TRBJ1-1; D gene: TRBD1; CDR3 protein: CASSGDSYEAFF; CDR3 DNA: TGTGCCAGCAGTGGGGACAGTTATGAAGCTTTCTTT
clone size: .; V gene: TRBV7-9; J gene: TRBJ2-1; D gene: TRBD2; CDR3 protein: CASSMTSGYYNEQFF; CDR3 DNA: TGTGCCAGCAGCATGACTAGCGGGTACTACAATGAGCAGTTCTTC
clone size: .; V gene: TRBV5-1; J gene: TRBJ2-5; D gene: .; CDR3 protein: CASRATEASQETQYF; CDR3 DNA: TGCGCCAGCAGAGCGACAGAAGCCTCCCAAGAGACCCAGTACTTC
clone size: .; V gene: TRBV12-5; J gene: TRBJ2-1; D gene: .; CDR3 protein: CASGAVQGLSSYNEQFF; CDR3 DNA: TGTGCTAGTGGTGCTGTACAGGGCTTGAGCTCCTACAATGAGCAGTTCTTC
clone size: .; V gene: TRBV6-5; J gene: TRBJ1-2; D gene: .; CDR3 protein: CASSYGPSREFGYTF; CDR3 DNA: TGTGCCAGCAGTTACGGACCGAGCAGGGAGTTTGGCTACACCTTC
clone size: .; V gene: TRBV28; J gene: TRBJ1-1; D gene: .; CDR3 protein: CASRDEGEAFF; CDR3 DNA: TGTGCCAGCAGGGACGAGGGGGAAGCTTTCTTT
clone size: once; V gene: TRBV19; J gene: TRBJ1-3; D gene: .; CDR3 protein: CASSIGGRLHSGNTIYF; CDR3 DNA: TGTGCCAGTAGTATAGGGGGACGCCTCCACTCTGGAAACACCATATATTTT
clone size: .; V gene: TRBV5-1; J gene: TRBJ2-7; D gene: TRBD2; CDR3 protein: CASSWGLAGARYYEQYF; CDR3 DNA: TGCGCCAGCAGCTGGGGACTAGCGGGAGCTCGATACTACGAGCAGTACTTC
clone size: .; V gene: TRBV7-3; J gene: TRBJ2-2; D gene: .; CDR3 protein: CASSPMGRGNTGELFF; CDR3 DNA: TGTGCCAGCAGCCCGATGGGCCGCGGGAACACCGGGGAGCTGTTTTTT
clone size: .; V gene: TRBV4-3; J gene: TRBJ2-7; D gene: .; CDR3 protein: CASSQSVPSYEQYF; CDR3 DNA: TGCGCCAGCAGCCAATCAGTGCCCTCCTACGAGCAGTACTTC
clone size: .; V gene: TRBV5-4; J gene: TRBJ2-5; D gene: .; CDR3 protein: CASSLRGYQETQYF; CDR3 DNA: TGTGCCAGCAGCTTACGGGGGTACCAAGAGACCCAGTACTTC
clone size: once; V gene: TRBV7-2; J gene: TRBJ2-5; D gene: TRBD2; CDR3 protein: CASSLTSGSGQGTQYF; CDR3 DNA: TGTGCCAGCAGCTTGACTAGCGGGAGCGGTCAGGGGACCCAGTACTTC
clone size: .; V gene: TRBV5-1; J gene: TRBJ1-1; D gene: TRBD1; CDR3 protein: CASSLELDRGRVGSEAFF; CDR3 DNA: TGCGCCAGCAGCTTGGAACTGGACAGGGGGCGAGTAGGCTCCGAAGCTTTCTTT
clone size: .; V gene: TRBV6-1; J gene: TRBJ2-5; D gene: TRBD2; CDR3 protein: CASREWGGSGTQYF; CDR3 DNA: TGTGCCAGCAGAGAGTGGGGGGGGAGCGGGACCCAGTACTTC
clone size: .; V gene: TRBV30; J gene: TRBJ1-5; D gene: .; CDR3 protein: CAWSPRLPRSNQPQHF; CDR3 DNA: TGTGCCTGGAGTCCCAGGCTTCCTAGGAGCAATCAGCCCCAGCATTTT
clone size: .; V gene: TRBV6-1; J gene: TRBJ2-1; D gene: TRBD2; CDR3 protein: CASRTSGTGMGEQFF; CDR3 DNA: TGTGCCAGCCGGACTAGCGGGACCGGAATGGGTGAGCAGTTCTTC
clone size: .; V gene: TRBV7-9; J gene: TRBJ1-4; D gene: .; CDR3 protein: CASSRWESGEKLFF; CDR3 DNA: TGTGCCAGCAGCCGCTGGGAAAGTGGGGAAAAACTGTTTTTT
clone size: .; V gene: TRBV6-1; J gene: TRBJ1-5; D gene: .; CDR3 protein: CASSEVLYLNQPQHF; CDR3 DNA: TGTGCCAGCAGTGAAGTGTTGTACTTAAATCAGCCCCAGCATTTT
clone size: .; V gene: TRBV29-1; J gene: TRBJ2-5; D gene: .; CDR3 protein: CSVAFRLQETQYF; CDR3 DNA: TGCAGCGTCGCTTTTCGGCTACAAGAGACCCAGTACTTC
clone size: .; V gene: TRBV5-1; J gene: TRBJ2-1; D gene: .; CDR3 protein: CASRTGQQMYNEQFF; CDR3 DNA: TGCGCCAGCAGAACAGGACAACAGATGTACAATGAGCAGTTCTTC
clone size: .; V gene: TRBV29-1; J gene: TRBJ1-5; D gene: .; CDR3 protein: CSVRGDGNQPQHF; CDR3 DNA: TGCAGCGTGAGGGGGGATGGCAATCAGCCCCAGCATTTT
clone size: .; V gene: TRBV9; J gene: TRBJ2-1; D gene: .; CDR3 protein: CASSTTGIPAYNEQFF; CDR3 DNA: TGTGCCAGCAGTACTACGGGAATCCCCGCTTACAATGAGCAGTTCTTC
clone size: .; V gene: TRBV6-6; J gene: TRBJ2-7; D gene: TRBD2; CDR3 protein: CASSPGTSGSGYEQYF; CDR3 DNA: TGTGCCAGCAGCCCCGGGACTAGCGGGAGTGGCTACGAGCAGTACTTC
clone size: once; V gene: TRBV28; J gene: TRBJ2-3; D gene: .; CDR3 protein: CASSEGGASTDTQYF; CDR3 DNA: TGTGCCAGCAGTGAGGGAGGTGCGAGCACAGATACGCAGTATTTT
clone size: once; V gene: TRBV30; J gene: TRBJ2-7; D gene: .; CDR3 protein: CAWSVLGLQYF; CDR3 DNA: TGTGCCTGGAGTGTACTTGGGTTACAGTACTTC
clone size: once; V gene: TRBV5-1; J gene: TRBJ2-7; D gene: .; CDR3 protein: CASSLAAMGGREQYF; CDR3 DNA: TGCGCCAGCAGCTTGGCAGCTATGGGGGGGCGCGAGCAGTACTTC
clone size: .; V gene: TRBV6-5; J gene: TRBJ1-2; D gene: .; CDR3 protein: CASSYYGLDGYTF; CDR3 DNA: TGTGCCAGCAGTTACTACGGATTGGATGGCTACACCTTC
clone size: .; V gene: TRBV5-1; J gene: TRBJ2-7; D gene: .; CDR3 protein: CASSFPGAREQYF; CDR3 DNA: TGCGCCAGCAGCTTCCCGGGGGCTCGCGAGCAGTACTTC
clone size: .; V gene: TRBV7-3; J gene: TRBJ2-7; D gene: .; CDR3 protein: CAPKLPSGRKPPEGAYEQYF; CDR3 DNA: TGTGCCCCCAAGCTTCCCTCGGGCAGGAAACCTCCCGAGGGTGCCTACGAGCAGTACTTC
clone size: .; V gene: TRBV5-1; J gene: TRBJ2-2; D gene: TRBD1; CDR3 protein: CASEAGTGAPRELFF; CDR3 DNA: TGCGCCAGCGAAGCCGGGACAGGGGCCCCCAGGGAGCTGTTTTTT
clone size: .; V gene: TRBV19; J gene: TRBJ2-5; D gene: .; CDR3 protein: CASSMTPGLQETQYF; CDR3 DNA: TGTGCCAGTAGTATGACCCCGGGGTTACAAGAGACCCAGTACTTC
clone size: .; V gene: TRBV30; J gene: TRBJ1-3; D gene: .; CDR3 protein: CAWNPRGRYSGNTIYF; CDR3 DNA: TGTGCCTGGAACCCCAGGGGACGGTACTCTGGAAACACCATATATTTT
clone size: .; V gene: TRBV7-2; J gene: TRBJ1-1; D gene: .; CDR3 protein: CASAGQMNTEAFF; CDR3 DNA: TGTGCCAGTGCAGGACAGATGAACACTGAAGCTTTCTTT
clone size: .; V gene: TRBV7-9; J gene: TRBJ1-4; D gene: .; CDR3 protein: CASSLVAGRGEKLFF; CDR3 DNA: TGTGCCAGCAGCTTAGTTGCGGGCCGCGGGGAAAAACTGTTTTTT
clone size: .; V gene: TRBV11-3; J gene: TRBJ2-7; D gene: .; CDR3 protein: CASSLGASSYEQYF; CDR3 DNA: TGTGCCAGCAGCTTAGGTGCGAGCTCCTACGAGCAGTACTTC
clone size: .; V gene: TRBV28; J gene: TRBJ2-7; D gene: TRBD2; CDR3 protein: CASSSRGGRHEQYF; CDR3 DNA: TGTGCCAGCAGTTCTAGGGGAGGGCGCCACGAGCAGTACTTC
clone size: .; V gene: TRBV6-6; J gene: TRBJ2-1; D gene: .; CDR3 protein: CASSYSGSHNEQFF; CDR3 DNA: TGTGCCAGCAGTTACTCAGGGAGCCACAATGAGCAGTTCTTC
clone size: .; V gene: TRBV7-3; J gene: TRBJ2-1; D gene: .; CDR3 protein: CASSSRVSSYNEQFF; CDR3 DNA: TGTGCCAGCAGCAGTCGGGTCAGCTCCTACAATGAGCAGTTCTTC
clone size: once; V gene: TRBV28; J gene: TRBJ2-2; D gene: .; CDR3 protein: CASSSRGNPRTGELFF; CDR3 DNA: TGTGCCAGCAGTTCGCGGGGAAACCCGAGGACCGGGGAGCTGTTTTTT